These 18 T cell receptor beta chains share one sample of origin, sequenced in a study of cytomegalovirus exposure and HLA in healthy donors. The PCR was carried out with 60 Vbeta primers and 13 Jbeta primers. Using immunoSEQ multiplex PCR, the repertoire was profiled, and TCRdb retains in-frame clones only, with some absent. The profile covers fewer than 80,000 clones, with about 80% appearing a single time and about 2.3% taken by the ten largest. Sequencing was carried out using PBMCs. These receptors were collected from a man aged 30 to 39 in good health and CMV-seronegative.

The chain has TRBV5-4 and TRBJ2-7, with 8 positions matching TRBD1. CDR3 length equals 15 residues. The J segment lost 3 bases and the V segment lost 1 base, leaving 6 bases of the junction unmatched. CDR1 SGHNT and CDR2 YYREEE come from the germline V gene (reference sequence). Here the CDR3 DNA reads TGTGCCAGCAGCTTGCTGAACAGGGGGAGCTACGAGCAGTACTTC. Protein sequence: CASSLLNRGSYEQYF.

CDR3 loop: CASSESRARRTGELFF. CDR3 coding DNA: TGCGCCAGCAGTGAGTCGCGGGCCAGGAGGACCGGGGAGCTGTTTTTT. This chain connects TRBV10-1 to TRBJ2-2; possible D gene TRBD2, 5 bases. V lost 0 bases and J lost 5, with 13 bases in between. The V gene's germline CDR1 is WNHNN and CDR2 SYGVQD (reference sequence). The CDR3 has 16 amino acids.

The CDR3: CASRDSLTQPQHF. In nucleotides, the CDR3 is TGTGCCAGCAGGGACAGCCTGACTCAGCCCCAGCATTTT. The chain carries TRBV6-1 and TRBJ1-5, with a possible D match to TRBD1 (6 bases). Germline CDR1 and CDR2: MNHNS and SASEGT. The V gene lost 6 bases and the J gene lost 6 bases, with 12 bases spanning the gap. This CDR3 region has 13 residues.

The genes are TRBV7-2 and TRBJ2-7, with D hard to call. Germline loops: CDR1 SGHTA, CDR2 FQGNSA. The germline V and J ends were trimmed by 1 base and 0 bases, with 7 bases remaining between them. CDR3 size: 14 residues. CDR3 residues: CASSLGGISYEQYF. In DNA, the CDR3 is TGTGCCAGCAGCTTAGGCGGCATCTCCTACGAGCAGTACTTC.

The V and J genes are TRBV7-9 and TRBJ2-6; tentatively, D is TRBD2 (6 bases). The ends were cut back, 5 bases at V and 3 bases at J, with 11 bases in the middle. The CDR3 totals 15 residues. Germline values: CDR1 SEHNR, CDR2 FQNEAQ (reference sequence). The CDR3 nucleotides are TGTGCCAGCAGCCTTATGGACTATGGGGCCAACGTCCTGACTTTC. This gives the protein CASSLMDYGANVLTF.

This chain links TRBV25-1 with TRBJ2-1; possible D gene TRBD2, 7 bases. This CDR3 has 14 amino acids. The germline V and J ends were trimmed by 6 bases and 4 bases, with 13 bases remaining between them. Germline CDR1 is MGHDK and CDR2 is SYGVNS. The CDR3 region has the DNA TGTGCCAGCAGGGGGGGGCAGGTGTACAATGAGCAGTTCTTC. Translated: CASRGGQVYNEQFF.

V gene TRBV19 combines with J gene TRBJ1-6; D is ambiguous. Germline V gene sequence: CDR1 LNHDA, CDR2 SQIVND (reference sequence). With 9 bases removed from V and 0 bases from J, the gap between germline ends came to 12 bases. This CDR3 comprises 15 residues. The CDR3 DNA reads as TGTGCCAGCCATACCACTGGCTCCTATAATTCACCCCTCCACTTT. This translates into CASHTTGSYNSPLHF.

The V call is TRBV10-1, the J call TRBJ2-1, with D possibly being TRBD2 (7 bases). Germline loops: CDR1 WNHNN, CDR2 SYGVQD (reference sequence). CDR3 length: 16 residues. V dropped 3 bases and J dropped 2 bases, with 14 bases sitting between them. The CDR3 DNA sequence: TGCGCCAGCAGTGATGGGGGGCGGGGGCCCTACAATGAGCAGTTCTTC. This translates into CASSDGGRGPYNEQFF.

This rearrangement joins TRBV18 to TRBJ1-1, with D possibly being TRBD1 (6 bases). The germline CDR1 and CDR2 sequences are KGHSH and LQKENI. Trimming stripped 3 bases from V and 2 bases from J, with 16 bases between. This CDR3 is built from 16 residues. The CDR3 region is CASSPAAGALNTEAFF. The CDR3 bases are TGTGCCAGCTCACCGGCCGCGGGGGCCTTAAACACTGAAGCTTTCTTT.

The chain couples TRBV5-6 to TRBJ2-7, with TRBD2 matching 9 bases. Germline V gives CDR1 SGHDT, CDR2 YYEEEE. The length of the CDR3 is 15 residues. Trimming at V came to 6 bases and at J to 2 bases, leaving 9 bases not matched to a gene. This CDR3 is CASNAFQRGAYEQYF. CDR3 DNA: TGTGCCAGCAACGCCTTCCAGCGGGGGGCCTACGAGCAGTACTTC.

This chain uses TRBV30 with TRBJ1-3, with a weak D call TRBD1 (6 bases). Per germline, CDR1 GTSNPN and CDR2 SVGIG (reference sequence). The CDR3 has 13 amino acids. Trimming took off 1 base at V and 10 bases at J, with 14 bases between the two ends. The CDR3 bases are TGTGCCTGGAGTGAGAAGGGTACAGGGACCATATATTTT. Translation: CAWSEKGTGTIYF. The full variable domain, with the rest looked up from reference TRBV30 and TRBJ1-3, is SQTIHQWPATLVQPVGSPLSLECTVEGTSNPNLYWYRQAAGRGLQLLFYSVGIGQISSEVPQNLSASRPQDRQFILSSKKLLLSDSGFYLCAWSEKGTGTIYFGEGSWLTVV.

This rearrangement joins TRBV28 to TRBJ2-1; D ambiguous. The CDR3 loop spans 14 amino acids. V lost 2 bases to trimming and J lost 2 bases, with 7 bases between them. Per the germline V gene, CDR1 is MDHEN and CDR2 is SYDVKM. The CDR3: CASSLGQAYNEQFF. As DNA, the CDR3 is TGTGCCAGCAGTTTAGGGCAGGCCTACAATGAGCAGTTCTTC.

The V gene is TRBV29-1, the J gene TRBJ2-3; tentative D call: TRBD2 (6 bases). This CDR3 region has 13 residues. V lost 7 bases, J lost 2 bases, and 13 bases lay in between. Per germline, CDR1 SQVTM and CDR2 ANQGSEA. As DNA, the CDR3 is TGCAGCGCAAACCCGGGGGACACAGATACGCAGTATTTT. Residues: CSANPGDTDTQYF.

In DNA, the CDR3 is TGTGCCAGCAGTTTATACCTAGCGCTATCTTACAATGAGCAGTTCTTC. As protein: CASSLYLALSYNEQFF. The chain carries TRBV27 and TRBJ2-1; possible D gene TRBD2, 6 bases. Germline V CDR1 and CDR2: MNHEY, SMNVEV (reference sequence). CDR3 size: 16 residues. Trimming shortened V by 1 base and J by 4 bases, and 14 bases separated the two germline ends.

The gene calls are TRBV7-2 and TRBJ1-2; D is unresolved. The V end lost 7 bases, the J end lost 6 bases, and 15 bases lay between the germline ends. Germline V gene data show CDR1 as SGHTA and CDR2 as FQGNSA. The CDR3 is 13 residues long. CDR3 protein: CASISSRLDGYTF. The CDR3 DNA follows: TGTGCCAGCATAAGTTCGCGGTTGGATGGCTACACCTTC. Looking up the rest from reference TRBV7-2 and TRBJ1-2 gives the full variable domain: GAGVSQSPSNKVTEKGKDVELRCDPISGHTALYWYRQSLGQGLEFLIYFQGNSAPDKSGLPSDRFSAERTGGSVSTLTIQRTQQEDSAVYLCASISSRLDGYTFGSGTRLTVV.

V usage is TRBV4-2 and J usage is TRBJ1-2; tentative D call: TRBD1 (5 bases). Germline V lookup: CDR1 LGHNA, CDR2 YNFKEQ. V lost 2 bases to trimming and J lost 1 base, with 11 bases between them. The CDR3 contains 15 residues. This CDR3 reads CASSQLHGGNYGYTF. The CDR3 DNA reads as TGTGCCAGCAGCCAACTACACGGGGGTAACTATGGCTACACCTTC.

V usage is TRBV11-2 and J usage is TRBJ2-2; D gene unclear. The ends were cut back, 5 bases at V and 7 bases at J, with 17 bases in the middle. This CDR3 has 15 amino acids. The germline CDR1 and CDR2 sequences are SGHAT and FQNNGV. CDR3 sequence: CASSPATRPGGELFF. The DNA of the CDR3 is TGTGCCAGCAGCCCCGCGACACGGCCCGGCGGGGAGCTGTTTTTT. The full variable domain, completed using reference TRBV11-2 and TRBJ2-2, is EAGVAQSPRYKIIEKRQSVAFWCNPISGHATLYWYQQILGQGPKLLIQFQNNGVVDDSQLPKDRFSAERLKGVDSTLKIQPAKLEDSAVYLCASSPATRPGGELFFGEGSRLTVL.

This chain links TRBV6-5 with TRBJ2-7, with a tentative D call TRBD1 (6 bases). V shed 0 bases and J shed 4 bases, with 7 bases lying between them. The germline CDR1 and CDR2 sequences are MNHEY and SVGAGI. There are 13 residues in the CDR3. The CDR3 loop reads CASSYSQGYEQYF. In DNA form, the CDR3 reads TGTGCCAGCAGTTACTCACAGGGTTACGAGCAGTACTTC.